There are many counts of the clone carrying this T cell receptor beta chain. The germline gives CDR1 SGHTA, CDR2 FQGNSA. CDR3 size: 14 residues. Losses at the gene ends were 5 bases for V and 5 bases for J; bases not matched to a gene: 7. The repertoire was sequenced with immunoSEQ multiplex PCR; TCRdb's copy has only in-frame clones and lacks some. Counted here are 35,000 or so clones, 70% to 90% occurring once; the ten biggest clones make up about 44%. The sample comes from a study of blood T cell repertoires in COVID-19. The wider study: The United States, Italy and Spain were the sources of the acute and convalescent COVID-19 samples.

The TCR sequence derives from a human donor in a cohort sampled during active or convalescent COVID-19. The donor label of this sample is uncertain. The material sequenced was peripheral blood. The rearrangement links TRBV7-2 to TRBJ2-3; 7 nucleotides align to TRBD1. CDR3 in amino acids: CASSPTGSEDTQYF. CDR3 DNA: TGTGCCAGCAGCCCGACAGGGTCGGAAGATACGCAGTATTTT.